This T cell receptor (beta chain) was sequenced during a study of T-cell reconstitution after alpha-beta-depleted transplantation in children. The germline gives CDR1 DFQATT, CDR2 SNEGSKA (reference sequence). Deletions cut 3 bases from V and 0 bases from J, with 21 bases between. CDR3 length equals 18 residues. TCRbeta library construction was performed incorporating unique molecular identifiers. TCRdb analysed the PCR reads with MiXCR anew, one entry per CDR3 protein. The table records hundreds of thousands of distinct CDR3 sequences, approximately 8.4% of them present only once. This clonotype came up a few times.

This TCR was sampled from a male patient aged 2 to 10 who had a stem cell transplant for acute myeloid leukemia, so the T cells may come from the graft donor. The sample in question was PBMCs, mostly from graft donor cells, obtained 360 days after TCRalphabeta/CD19-depleted stem cell transplant. The chain employs TRBV20-1 and TRBJ2-1; D is ambiguous. DNA of the CDR3: TGCAGTGCTAGTCTCCCGCGACCAGCGTCACTCTCCTACAATGAGCAGTTCTTC. It translates to CSASLPRPASLSYNEQFF.